The rows below give T cell receptor beta chains drawn from one sample of a study of cytomegalovirus exposure and HLA in healthy donors. Profiling relied on immunoSEQ multiplex PCR, and the TCRdb table lists in-frame clones only, not all of them. The sample lists more than 95,000 clones, 65% to 90% seen once, with approximately 6.9% in the top ten. The specimen sequenced was PBMCs. All receptors derive from a young man in good health and CMV-seropositive. CDR3s include the opening cysteine and the closing phenylalanine or tryptophan. The D gene is left open where the match is weak. For some rows the clone size is stated as once, few or many, or as a class when expanded; others skip it.

-,TRBD1,TRBV27,TRBJ1-5,CASSLYWDRYSNQPQHF,TGTGCCAGCAGTTTATATTGGGACAGATATAGCAATCAGCCCCAGCATTTT
few,TRBD2,TRBV20-1,TRBJ2-7,CSAGLTNEQYF,TGCAGCGCGGGACTAACAAACGAGCAGTACTTC
-,-,TRBV5-1,TRBJ1-4,CASSLNLGGTNEKLFF,TGCGCCAGCAGCTTGAACCTCGGAGGGACTAATGAAAAACTGTTTTTT
-,TRBD1,TRBV2,TRBJ2-7,CASSEGTGGDSPTYEQYF,TGTGCCAGCAGTGAAGGGACAGGGGGCGATTCTCCGACCTACGAGCAGTACTTC
-,-,TRBV29-1,TRBJ1-5,CSVGGRANQPQHF,TGCAGCGTTGGCGGCAGGGCCAATCAGCCCCAGCATTTT
-,TRBD1,TRBV2,TRBJ1-1,CASTTGETTEAFF,TGTGCCAGCACGACAGGGGAAACGACTGAAGCTTTCTTT
-,-,TRBV18,TRBJ2-1,CASSWRPGLKNEQFF,TGTGCCAGCTCTTGGAGGCCAGGACTCAAAAATGAGCAGTTCTTC
once,-,TRBV5-6,TRBJ2-6,CASSFGINSGANVLTF,TGTGCCAGCAGCTTCGGGATAAACTCTGGGGCCAACGTCCTGACTTTC
-,-,TRBV7-3,TRBJ1-1,CASSYVAGAGTEAFF,TGTGCCAGCAGCTACGTGGCGGGGGCGGGTACTGAAGCTTTCTTT
-,-,TRBV6-6,TRBJ1-1,CASSYSMGGPNTEAFF,TGTGCCAGCAGTTACTCAATGGGAGGGCCGAACACTGAAGCTTTCTTT
-,-,TRBV6-1,TRBJ2-7,CASSAEQGYEQYF,TGTGCCAGCAGTGCCGAGCAGGGGTACGAGCAGTACTTC
-,TRBD2,TRBV6-4,TRBJ2-1,CASSARGGTYNEQFF,TGTGCCAGCAGTGCTCGCGGGGGAACCTACAATGAGCAGTTCTTC
-,TRBD1,TRBV27,TRBJ2-7,CASRPGTVTFYEQYF,TGTGCCAGCAGACCCGGGACAGTCACATTCTACGAGCAGTACTTC
-,-,TRBV6-1,TRBJ1-2,CASSEQPRDSYTF,TGTGCCAGCAGCGAACAGCCCAGGGATTCCTACACCTTC
-,TRBD1,TRBV29-1,TRBJ1-3,CSVQTGVHTIYF,TGCAGCGTTCAGACAGGGGTCCACACCATATATTTT
-,TRBD1,TRBV29-1,TRBJ2-3,CSGRDRGLTDTQYF,TGCAGCGGCCGGGACAGGGGACTTACAGATACGCAGTATTTT
-,-,TRBV5-5,TRBJ2-2,CASSPSAGVGGELFF,TGTGCCAGCAGCCCCTCGGCAGGGGTTGGCGGGGAGCTGTTTTTT
-,-,TRBV7-9,TRBJ2-5,CASSLGVRMETQYF,TGTGCCAGCAGCCTCGGGGTCCGGATGGAGACCCAGTACTTC
-,-,TRBV15,TRBJ1-3,CATSRASVSGNTIYF,TGTGCCACCAGCAGAGCTAGCGTCTCTGGAAACACCATATATTTT
-,-,TRBV9,TRBJ2-3,CASSVEGGGRGTQYF,TGTGCCAGCAGCGTAGAGGGCGGGGGCAGGGGTACGCAGTATTTT
-,TRBD2,TRBV11-2,TRBJ2-5,CASSSAGDRGETQYF,TGTGCCAGCAGCTCGGCGGGAGACCGGGGGGAGACCCAGTACTTC
-,-,TRBV5-4,TRBJ2-3,CASSLDFSGGDTQYF,TGTGCCAGCAGCTTGGATTTTAGCGGCGGGGATACGCAGTATTTT
once,-,TRBV6-5,TRBJ1-2,CASSYQGQLYGYTF,TGTGCCAGCAGTTACCAGGGACAACTCTATGGCTACACCTTC
once,-,TRBV7-8,TRBJ1-6,CASSSRSSYNSPLHF,TGTGCCAGCAGCTCTAGGAGCTCCTATAATTCACCCCTCCACTTT
-,TRBD1,TRBV19,TRBJ1-2,CASSLGKGQGASYGYTF,TGTGCCAGTAGCCTGGGGAAAGGACAGGGGGCTAGCTATGGCTACACCTTC
-,TRBD2,TRBV28,TRBJ2-5,CASNRLAGQETQYF,TGTGCCAGCAATCGCCTAGCGGGGCAAGAGACCCAGTACTTC
-,-,TRBV9,TRBJ1-6,CASSVDRVNSPLHF,TGTGCCAGCAGCGTAGACAGGGTGAATTCACCCCTCCACTTT
-,TRBD1,TRBV19,TRBJ1-4,CASRRGQSNEKLFF,TGTGCCAGTAGGAGGGGACAGTCTAATGAAAAACTGTTTTTT
once,TRBD1,TRBV5-6,TRBJ1-3,CATSAPIRDRAGNTIYF,TGTGCCACGTCAGCCCCAATCCGGGACAGGGCCGGAAACACCATATATTTT
-,-,TRBV6-5,TRBJ2-7,CASSWGDRKRSEQYF,TGTGCCAGCAGTTGGGGCGACAGGAAGCGGTCCGAGCAGTACTTC
-,-,TRBV6-5,TRBJ2-7,CASSFPGNLNEQYF,TGTGCCAGCAGTTTTCCCGGGAATTTAAACGAGCAGTACTTC
-,-,TRBV5-1,TRBJ2-7,CASSFAGRPYEQYF,TGCGCCAGCAGCTTCGCGGGGAGGCCTTACGAGCAGTACTTC
-,TRBD1,TRBV19,TRBJ1-4,CASSTNRGLTNEKLFF,TGTGCCAGTAGTACCAACAGGGGGCTGACTAATGAAAAACTGTTTTTT
-,-,TRBV2,TRBJ1-1,CASVRGGEGTEAFF,TGTGCCAGCGTTCGTGGCGGGGAGGGCACTGAAGCTTTCTTT
-,TRBD2,TRBV27,TRBJ2-7,CASSPPSRAGGGPREQYF,TGTGCCAGCAGTCCCCCTTCTAGAGCGGGGGGCGGGCCCCGCGAGCAGTACTTC
-,TRBD1,TRBV10-2,TRBJ2-1,CASSESFTGVGVEQFF,TGCGCCAGCAGTGAGTCGTTCACAGGGGTTGGGGTTGAGCAGTTCTTC
few,-,TRBV7-9,TRBJ1-1,CASGGRGWETEAFF,TGTGCCAGCGGGGGGAGGGGATGGGAGACTGAAGCTTTCTTT
-,-,TRBV7-2,TRBJ1-4,CASSLTGSPNEKLFF,TGTGCCAGCAGCTTAACTGGGAGTCCTAATGAAAAACTGTTTTTT
-,-,TRBV7-9,TRBJ1-4,CASSLRDTMFF,TGTGCCAGCAGCTTAAGGGACACTATGTTTTTT
-,-,TRBV6-1,TRBJ1-2,CASNRQPLDYGYTF,TGTGCCAGCAACCGACAGCCCTTGGACTATGGCTACACCTTC
-,-,TRBV5-4,TRBJ2-2,CASSLGQSVGELFF,TGTGCCAGCAGCTTGGGACAGTCCGTCGGGGAGCTGTTTTTT
-,-,TRBV5-8,TRBJ1-6,CASGLTRSPLHF,TGTGCCAGCGGTCTAACCCGCTCACCCCTCCACTTT
-,TRBD1,TRBV18,TRBJ2-7,CASSLGTGPLGQYF,TGTGCCAGCTCACTCGGGACAGGGCCCCTGGGGCAGTACTTC
-,-,TRBV7-8,TRBJ1-1,CASSLLANTEAFF,TGTGCCAGCAGCTTACTGGCGAACACTGAAGCTTTCTTT
few,TRBD1,TRBV7-9,TRBJ2-1,CASSTQDRGLHEQFF,TGTGCCAGCAGCACTCAAGACAGGGGTTTACATGAGCAGTTCTTC
-,TRBD1,TRBV6-1,TRBJ1-2,CASRVQGWNGYTF,TGTGCCAGCAGAGTACAGGGGTGGAATGGCTACACCTTC
-,-,TRBV7-9,TRBJ1-1,CASSLSSWREGTEAFF,TGTGCCAGCAGCTTAAGTTCTTGGAGGGAGGGCACTGAAGCTTTCTTT
-,TRBD2,TRBV6-1,TRBJ2-3,CASSEGGGGSTDTQYF,TGTGCCAGCAGTGAAGGGGGCGGGGGTAGCACAGATACGCAGTATTTT
few,TRBD2,TRBV12-5,TRBJ2-7,CASGSGILYAQYF,TGTGCTAGTGGGAGCGGGATACTCTACGCGCAGTACTTC
-,TRBD1,TRBV28,TRBJ2-2,CASTQNAGQGNTGELFF,TGTGCCAGCACCCAGAATGCGGGACAGGGGAACACCGGGGAGCTGTTTTTT
-,-,TRBV28,TRBJ2-1,CASSLLVGVYHEQFF,TGTGCCAGCAGTTTATTGGTAGGGGTCTATCATGAGCAGTTCTTC
-,TRBD2,TRBV25-1,TRBJ2-7,CASSESASGGVEYF,TGTGCCAGCAGTGAATCAGCTAGCGGGGGGGTCGAGTACTTC
-,-,TRBV12-5,TRBJ2-7,CASGLRQGALLLEEQYF,TGTGCTAGTGGTTTGAGGCAGGGCGCGCTACTTCTGGAGGAGCAGTACTTC
-,TRBD2,TRBV2,TRBJ2-5,CASRLAGGLETQYF,TGTGCCAGCCGACTAGCGGGGGGGCTAGAGACCCAGTACTTC
once,-,TRBV7-6,TRBJ1-3,CASSTDRGNTIYF,TGTGCCAGCAGCACCGACAGGGGAAACACCATATATTTT
-,-,TRBV5-1,TRBJ2-3,CASSLGQSGGGDTQYF,TGCGCCAGCAGCTTGGGACAATCAGGTGGAGGGGATACGCAGTATTTT
-,TRBD1,TRBV5-1,TRBJ2-3,CASSQGTGADTQYF,TGCGCCAGCAGCCAAGGGACAGGGGCAGATACGCAGTATTTT
-,-,TRBV28,TRBJ1-5,CASSLEAGRPNQPQHF,TGTGCCAGCAGTTTAGAGGCGGGGAGGCCAAATCAGCCCCAGCATTTT